The TCR beta chain described here comes from a study of blood T cell repertoires in COVID-19. The overall study: The United States, Italy and Spain provided the acute and convalescent COVID-19 samples. Sources were T cells, B-cell-depleted T cells, or PBMCs; the material itself was cDNA or gDNA.

Data came from immunoSEQ multiplex PCR; TCRdb stores just in-frame clones and leaves some out. Here the sample spans fewer than 200,000 clones, 82% being singletons. Germline-derived CDR1 and CDR2 are MRHNA and SNTAGT. The CDR3 covers 14 residues. Trimming took off 6 bases at V and 3 bases at J, with 14 bases between the two ends. Enrolled through a virtual design, the participants were between roughly 18 and 89 years of age and came from 24 US areas. Source material: PBMCs or T cells enriched from blood (not recorded which). The chain uses TRBV6-4 and TRBJ1-1; a weak D match, TRBD1 (6 bases). The clonotype comes from a man in his 60s who had recovered from COVID-19. CDR3 residues: CASRAQGWDTEAFF. The CDR3 nucleotides are TGTGCCAGCAGAGCTCAGGGGTGGGACACTGAAGCTTTCTTT.